The clone carrying this T cell receptor (beta chain) was detected many times. This entry comes from a study of Graves' ophthalmopathy and Graves' hyperthyroidism. The CDR3 covers 14 residues. Germline V gene sequence: CDR1 KGHDR, CDR2 SFDVKD. V lost 2 bases and J lost 5; bases outside the gene matches: 4. Amplified TCR beta CDR3 regions were obtained using RNA transcripts as template. The library came from an HTBI-primed first-round RT-PCR and a second-round multiplex PCR. Each CDR3 protein gets one entry after TCRdb re-called the multiplex PCR reads with MiXCR. This table has about 230,000 distinct CDR3 sequences, approximately 42% appearing once.

This sequence originates from an adult man with Graves' ophthalmopathy. The sequencing sample was made of peripheral blood. The rearrangement links TRBV24-1 to TRBJ2-7, with TRBD2 identical over 8 bases. The CDR3 loop is CATSDSGTSDEQYF. The CDR3 DNA reads TGTGCCACCAGTGATTCCGGGACTAGTGACGAGCAGTACTTC.